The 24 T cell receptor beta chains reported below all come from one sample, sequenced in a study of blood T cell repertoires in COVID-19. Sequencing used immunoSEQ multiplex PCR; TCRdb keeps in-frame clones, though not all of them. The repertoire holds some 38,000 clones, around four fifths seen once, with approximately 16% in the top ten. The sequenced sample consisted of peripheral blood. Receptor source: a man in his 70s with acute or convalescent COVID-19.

DNA for the CDR3: TGTGCCAGCAGCAAACGGACACCTTATAGCAATCAGCCCCAGCATTTT. Its translation is CASSKRTPYSNQPQHF. This chain links TRBV27 with TRBJ1-5; maybe TRBD1 (5 bases). CDR3 length equals 16 residues. V dropped 6 bases and J dropped 0 bases, with 15 bases sitting between them. Germline V gene lookup returns CDR1 MNHEY and CDR2 SMNVEV (reference sequence).

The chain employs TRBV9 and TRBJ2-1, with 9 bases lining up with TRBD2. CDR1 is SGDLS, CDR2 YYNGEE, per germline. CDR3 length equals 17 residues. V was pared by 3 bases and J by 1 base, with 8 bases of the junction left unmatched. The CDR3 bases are TGTGCCAGCAGCGACCCAAGCAGCGGGGGGTCCTACAATGAGCAGTTCTTC. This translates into CASSDPSSGGSYNEQFF.

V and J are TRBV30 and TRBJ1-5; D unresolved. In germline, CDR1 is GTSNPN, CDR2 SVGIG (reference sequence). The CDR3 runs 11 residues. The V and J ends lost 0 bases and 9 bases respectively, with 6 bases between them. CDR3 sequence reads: CAWSVRGPQHF. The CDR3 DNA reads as TGTGCCTGGAGTGTAAGAGGGCCCCAGCATTTT.

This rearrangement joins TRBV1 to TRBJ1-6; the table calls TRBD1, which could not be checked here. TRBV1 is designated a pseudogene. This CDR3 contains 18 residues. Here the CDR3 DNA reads TGCACCAGCAGCCATCCACAGGGGCCAGTTGAAATTCATTCACCCCTCCACTTT. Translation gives CTSSHPQGPVEIHSPLHF.

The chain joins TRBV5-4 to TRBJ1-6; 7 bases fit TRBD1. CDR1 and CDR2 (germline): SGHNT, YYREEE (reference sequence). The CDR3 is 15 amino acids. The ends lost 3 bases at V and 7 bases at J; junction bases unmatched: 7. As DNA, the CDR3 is TGTGCCAGCAGCTCATCGACAGGGCCAAATTCACCCCTCCACTTT. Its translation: CASSSSTGPNSPLHF.

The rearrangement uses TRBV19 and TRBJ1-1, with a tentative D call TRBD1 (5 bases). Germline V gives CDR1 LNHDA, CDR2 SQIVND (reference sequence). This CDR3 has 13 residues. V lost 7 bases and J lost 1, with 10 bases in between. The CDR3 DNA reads TGTGCCAGTACGGGGACTCCGAACACTGAAGCTTTCTTT. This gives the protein CASTGTPNTEAFF.

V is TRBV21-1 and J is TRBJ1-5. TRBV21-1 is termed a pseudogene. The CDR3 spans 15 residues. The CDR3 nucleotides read TGTGCCAGCAGCAGGGCGGGGGGAGGCAATCAGCCCCAGCATTTT. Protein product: CASSRAGGGNQPQHF.

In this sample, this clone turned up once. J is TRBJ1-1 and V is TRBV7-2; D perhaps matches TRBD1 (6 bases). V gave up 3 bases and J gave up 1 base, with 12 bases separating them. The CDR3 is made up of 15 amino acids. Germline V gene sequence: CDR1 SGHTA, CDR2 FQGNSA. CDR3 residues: CASSLYRVENTEAFF. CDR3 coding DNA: TGTGCCAGCAGCTTGTACAGGGTAGAGAACACTGAAGCTTTCTTT.

CDR3 nucleotide sequence: TGTGCCAGCAGCTTAGGACAGGGCAATCAGCCCCAGCATTTT. This encodes CASSLGQGNQPQHF. The chain links TRBV7-9 to TRBJ1-5; perhaps TRBD1 as D (6 bases). From germline, CDR1 is SEHNR and CDR2 FQNEAQ (reference sequence). There are 14 residues in the CDR3. The V end lost 1 base, the J end lost 2 bases, and 6 bases lay between the germline ends.

Written as DNA, the CDR3 is TGCGCCAGCAGCCAGAATCTTGGGACTAGCGGGCAGTACTTC. Encoded protein: CASSQNLGTSGQYF. This rearrangement joins TRBV4-1 to TRBJ2-7; 11 bases are shared with TRBD2. V lost 3 bases, J lost 9 bases, and 7 bases stayed unmatched. Germline V gene sequence: CDR1 MGHRA, CDR2 YSYEKL. The CDR3 is 14 residues long.

The CDR3 sequence is CASSPGRGFNEKLFF. Here the CDR3 DNA reads TGTGCCAGCTCACCAGGCAGGGGATTCAATGAAAAACTGTTTTTT. The chain is built from TRBV18 and TRBJ1-4; tentative D call: TRBD1 (6 bases). Deletions cut 2 bases from V and 5 bases from J, with 12 bases between. The germline V gene has CDR1 KGHSH and CDR2 LQKENI. The CDR3 runs to 15 residues.

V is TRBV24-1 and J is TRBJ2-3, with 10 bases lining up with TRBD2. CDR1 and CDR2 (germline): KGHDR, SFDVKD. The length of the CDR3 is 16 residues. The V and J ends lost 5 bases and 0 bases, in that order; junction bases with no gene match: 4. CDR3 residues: CATSGASGSSTDTQYF. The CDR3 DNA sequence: TGTGCCACCAGTGGGGCTAGCGGGAGTAGCACAGATACGCAGTATTTT.

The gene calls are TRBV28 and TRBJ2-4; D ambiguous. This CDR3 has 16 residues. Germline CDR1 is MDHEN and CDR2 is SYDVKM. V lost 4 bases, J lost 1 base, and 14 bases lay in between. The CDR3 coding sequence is TGTGCCAGCAGTTCACCCCTGAGGAAGGCCAAAAACATTCAGTACTTC. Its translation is CASSSPLRKAKNIQYF.

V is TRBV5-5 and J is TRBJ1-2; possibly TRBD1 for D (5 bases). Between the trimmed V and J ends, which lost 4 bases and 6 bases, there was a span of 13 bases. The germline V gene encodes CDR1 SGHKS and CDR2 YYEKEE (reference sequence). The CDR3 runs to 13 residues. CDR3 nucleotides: TGTGCCAGCAGCCCGGGGGGGAAAAATGGCTACACCTTC. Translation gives CASSPGGKNGYTF. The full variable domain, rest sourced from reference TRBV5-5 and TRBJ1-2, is DAGVTQSPTHLIKTRGQQVTLRCSPISGHKSVSWYQQVLGQGPQFIFQYYEKEERGRGNFPDRFSARQFPNYSSELNVNALLLGDSALYLCASSPGGKNGYTFGSGTRLTVV.

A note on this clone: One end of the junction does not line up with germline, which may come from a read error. CDR3 DNA: TGTGCCAGCAGCCAACGAACTAGCGGGGGGCATGTCTTC. This codes for CASSQRTSGGHVF. The chain couples TRBV3-1 (or the pseudogene TRBV3-2) to TRBJ2-7; 12 nucleotides agree with TRBD2. This CDR3 is 13 amino acids long. Germline CDR1 and CDR2: LGHDT and YNNKEL (reference sequence).

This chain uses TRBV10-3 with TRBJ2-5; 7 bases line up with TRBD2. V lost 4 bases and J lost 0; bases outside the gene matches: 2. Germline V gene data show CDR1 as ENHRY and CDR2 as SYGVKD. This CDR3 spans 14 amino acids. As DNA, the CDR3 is TGTGCCATCAGTGGTGGGGGGGACCAAGAGACCCAGTACTTC. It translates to CAISGGGDQETQYF.

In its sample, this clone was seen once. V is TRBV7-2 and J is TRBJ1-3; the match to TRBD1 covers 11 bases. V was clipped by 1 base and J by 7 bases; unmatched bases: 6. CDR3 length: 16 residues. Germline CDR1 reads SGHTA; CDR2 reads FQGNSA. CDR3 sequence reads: CASSLEWTGGRNTIYF. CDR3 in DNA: TGTGCCAGCAGCTTAGAATGGACAGGGGGCCGTAACACCATATATTTT.

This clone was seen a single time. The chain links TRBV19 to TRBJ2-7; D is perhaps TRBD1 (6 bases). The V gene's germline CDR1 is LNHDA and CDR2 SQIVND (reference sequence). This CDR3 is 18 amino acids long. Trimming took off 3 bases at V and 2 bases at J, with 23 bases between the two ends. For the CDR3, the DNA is TGTGCCAGTAGTATTACGTTCGCGAGGACAGCATCTACCTACGAGCAGTACTTC. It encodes CASSITFARTASTYEQYF.

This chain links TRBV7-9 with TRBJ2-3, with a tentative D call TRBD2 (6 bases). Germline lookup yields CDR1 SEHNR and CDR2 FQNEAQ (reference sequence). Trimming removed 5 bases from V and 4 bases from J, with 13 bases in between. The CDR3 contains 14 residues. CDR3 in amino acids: CASSPREFADTQYF. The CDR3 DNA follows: TGTGCCAGCAGCCCTCGGGAGTTCGCAGATACGCAGTATTTT.

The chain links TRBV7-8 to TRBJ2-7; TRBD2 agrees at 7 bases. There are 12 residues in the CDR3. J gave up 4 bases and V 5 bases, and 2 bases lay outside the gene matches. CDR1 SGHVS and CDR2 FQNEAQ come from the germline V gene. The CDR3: CASSDGGYEQYF. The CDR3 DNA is TGTGCCAGCAGCGACGGGGGGTACGAGCAGTACTTC.

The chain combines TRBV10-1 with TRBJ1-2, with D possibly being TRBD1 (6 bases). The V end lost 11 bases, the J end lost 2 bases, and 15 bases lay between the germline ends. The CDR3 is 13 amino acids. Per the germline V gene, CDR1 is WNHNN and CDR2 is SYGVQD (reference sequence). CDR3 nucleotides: TGCGCCCGCATCGAGGGGGAGAACTATGGCTACACCTTC. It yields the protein CARIEGENYGYTF.

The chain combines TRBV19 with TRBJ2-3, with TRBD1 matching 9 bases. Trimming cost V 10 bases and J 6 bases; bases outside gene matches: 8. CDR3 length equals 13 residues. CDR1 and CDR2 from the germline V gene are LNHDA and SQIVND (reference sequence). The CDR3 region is CATKQGAGDTQYF. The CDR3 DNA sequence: TGTGCCACGAAACAGGGGGCCGGGGATACGCAGTATTTT.

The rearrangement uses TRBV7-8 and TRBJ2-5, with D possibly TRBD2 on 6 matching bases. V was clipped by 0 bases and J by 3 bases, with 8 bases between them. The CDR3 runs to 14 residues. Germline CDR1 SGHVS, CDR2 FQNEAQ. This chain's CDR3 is CASSLAGTEETQYF. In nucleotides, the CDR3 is TGTGCCAGCAGCTTAGCCGGGACTGAAGAGACCCAGTACTTC.

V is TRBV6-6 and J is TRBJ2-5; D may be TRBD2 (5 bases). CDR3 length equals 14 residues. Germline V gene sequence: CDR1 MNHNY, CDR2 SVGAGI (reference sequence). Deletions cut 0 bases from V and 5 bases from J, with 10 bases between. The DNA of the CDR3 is TGTGCCAGCAGTTACTCGGGAGTTGGGGAGACCCAGTACTTC. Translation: CASSYSGVGETQYF.